The rows below give T cell receptor beta chains drawn from one sample of a study of immune evolution from preneoplasia to lung adenocarcinoma. Here immunoSEQ multiplex PCR was the method, and the copy in TCRdb shows in-frame clones only, minus some. The sample has a few thousand clones; roughly two thirds are singletons. Sequencing input: FFPE adjacent normal lung tissue. Receptors originate from a person at least 80 years old with lung adenocarcinoma. Both conserved end residues are part of each CDR3. D genes are given only for firm matches. Part of the rows lack a size; the others show once, few, many or a class for expanded clones.

J gene | V gene | D gene | clone size | CDR3 DNA | CDR3 protein
TRBJ2-1 | TRBV18 | . | . | TGTGCCAGCTCACCCCCGACGAGGGGCCGTTACAATGAGCAGTTCTTC | CASSPPTRGRYNEQFF
TRBJ1-1 | TRBV2 | TRBD1 | . | TGTGCCAGCAGATTAACAGGGGACACTGAAGCTTTCTTT | CASRLTGDTEAFF
TRBJ2-1 | TRBV6-1 | TRBD2 | . | TGTGCCAGCAGTGACGAGGGCGGGGGGCCCAATGAGCAGTTCTTC | CASSDEGGGPNEQFF
TRBJ1-2 | TRBV28 | TRBD1 | . | TGTGCCAGCAGTATACCGACAGGGCTCTATGGCTACACCTTC | CASSIPTGLYGYTF
TRBJ2-4 | TRBV9 | TRBD2 | . | TGTGCCAGCAGCCCCCAACAGGCGTCTAGCGGTCGAAACATTCAGTACTTC | CASSPQQASSGRNIQYF
TRBJ1-1 | TRBV11-2 | TRBD1 | few | TGTGCCAGCAGCTTAGGAGGGGGCGTGGGCGCTGAAGCTTTCTTT | CASSLGGGVGAEAFF
TRBJ1-5 | TRBV7-2 | TRBD1 | . | TGTGCCAGCAGCTTAGGACAGGGTCTTCAGCCCCAGCATTTT | CASSLGQGLQPQHF
TRBJ1-5 | TRBV18 | . | . | TGTGCCAGCTCACCACGGGAGGATCAGCCCCAGCATTTT | CASSPREDQPQHF
TRBJ2-7 | TRBV5-1 | . | . | TGCGCCAGCAGCTCGACAGGTATCTACGAGCAGTACTTC | CASSSTGIYEQYF
TRBJ1-2 | TRBV6-5 | . | once | TGTGCCAGCAGACAGGGAAGTCGCGACTACACCTTC | CASRQGSRDYTF
TRBJ1-1 | TRBV7-7 | . | once | TGTGCTAGCAGTCTTTGGGAGAACACTGAAGCTTTCTTT | CASSLWENTEAFF
TRBJ2-3 | TRBV7-9 | . | . | TGTGCCAGCAGAGGTCTGCAGGGAGGCACAGATACGCAGTATTTT | CASRGLQGGTDTQYF
TRBJ2-1 | TRBV2 | TRBD2 | . | TGTGCCAGCAGTGAAGGCTGGCGGGGGGGCTATGAGCAGTTCTTC | CASSEGWRGGYEQFF
TRBJ2-7 | TRBV7-6 | . | few | TGTGCCAGCAGCTCAGACATAAACTCCTACGAGCAGTACTTC | CASSSDINSYEQYF
TRBJ1-5 | TRBV6-5 | . | . | TGTGCCAGCAGTTACCGTCAGCCCCAGCATTTT | CASSYRQPQHF
TRBJ2-5 | TRBV14 | TRBD1 | . | TGTGCCAGCAGCCGGGACAGGGGTATTTACCAAGAGACCCAGTACTTC | CASSRDRGIYQETQYF
TRBJ1-2 | TRBV29-1 | . | . | TGCAGCGTTTGGGCGACCGACTATGGCTACACCTTC | CSVWATDYGYTF
TRBJ1-1 | TRBV6-5 | . | . | TGTGCCAGCAGTTACTCGAGTATCCCGGGGTCCACTGAAGCTTTCTTT | CASSYSSIPGSTEAFF
TRBJ1-6 | TRBV4-3 | . | . | TGCGCCAGCAGCCAACAGGAACCCGGGGCTAGTTCACCCCTCCACTTT | CASSQQEPGASSPLHF
TRBJ2-2 | TRBV4-1 | . | . | TGCGCCAGCAGCCAAGATAGTGGTGGTCGGGAGCTGTTTTTT | CASSQDSGGRELFF
TRBJ2-7 | TRBV12-5 | TRBD2 | . | TGTGCTAGTGGTTTTTTTAGCGGGGGCGAGCAGTACTTC | CASGFFSGGEQYF
TRBJ1-2 | TRBV4-3 | . | . | TGCGCCAGCAGCCCAGGGAGGGCCGTCACCTATGGCTACACCTTC | CASSPGRAVTYGYTF
TRBJ1-1 | TRBV9 | . | . | TGTGCCAGCAGCGTGGGGGGGGCGCGTACTGAAGCTTTCTTT | CASSVGGARTEAFF
TRBJ1-2 | TRBV4-3 | TRBD1 | . | TGCGCCAGCAGCCCCGATGGGACAGGAGGCTACACCTTC | CASSPDGTGGYTF
TRBJ2-1 | TRBV7-8 | TRBD2 | few | TGTGCCAGCAGCTTAGGTCCTCGTCAGCGGGGGTTCCACAATGAGCAGTTCTTC | CASSLGPRQRGFHNEQFF
TRBJ2-7 | TRBV5-4 | . | few | TGTGCCAGCAGCTTGGGCCGAGACAGCTCCTACGAGCAGTACTTC | CASSLGRDSSYEQYF
TRBJ2-1 | TRBV4-3 | . | . | TGCGCCAGCAGCCAAGATAGCGGCAAGAGCTCCTACAATGAGCAGTTCTTC | CASSQDSGKSSYNEQFF
TRBJ1-4 | TRBV4-2 | TRBD1 | . | TGTGCCAGCAGCCAAGATTTGGTTACGGGGACAGGAAAAGCCGCGGCTAATGAAAAACTGTTTTTT | CASSQDLVTGTGKAAANEKLFF
TRBJ1-2 | TRBV2 | . | . | TGTGCCAGCAGTGTCTTGGCAGCTTTAACTAACTATGGCTACACCTTC | CASSVLAALTNYGYTF
TRBJ2-7 | TRBV11-2 | TRBD1 | . | TGTGCCAGCAGCTCCGGGACAGGGTTCACCTACGAGCAGTACTTC | CASSSGTGFTYEQYF
TRBJ2-7 | TRBV7-9 | . | . | TGTGCCAGCAGCTTAGTGGTAGGGTTGAGGGACGAGCAGTACTTC | CASSLVVGLRDEQYF
TRBJ1-5 | TRBV28 | TRBD1 | . | TGTGCCAGCAGTCGACAGGGCGGGTATCAGCCCCAGCATTTT | CASSRQGGYQPQHF
TRBJ2-1 | TRBV11-2 | . | once | TGTGCCAGCAGCTTCCCGATCGGGAATGAGCAGTTCTTC | CASSFPIGNEQFF
TRBJ1-2 | TRBV5-4 | . | once | TGTGCCAGCAGCTTGTTGAGTAACTATGGCTACACCTTC | CASSLLSNYGYTF
TRBJ2-5 | TRBV7-9 | TRBD2 | . | TGTGCCAGCAGCGGCAGGTCCAGCGGGGGGGGGACCCAGTACTTC | CASSGRSSGGGTQYF
TRBJ1-1 | TRBV29-1 | TRBD1 | . | TGCAGCGACACCGGACAGGGGGCGATGAACACTGAAGCTTTCTTT | CSDTGQGAMNTEAFF
TRBJ2-4 | TRBV5-8 | . | few | TGTGCCAGCAGCGGGACGACTGAAAACATTCAGTACTTC | CASSGTTENIQYF
TRBJ2-7 | TRBV7-2 | TRBD2 | . | TGTGCCAGCAGCTTAGGGGTCGGAGCGGGGGGCCCTAGGTACGAGCAGTACTTC | CASSLGVGAGGPRYEQYF